The 23 T cell receptor beta chains presented below share a single source sample, sequenced in a study of T cell responses to AZD1222 COVID-19 vaccine. TCRdb keeps only in-frame clones here, not all; method: immunoSEQ multiplex PCR. The table has some 150,000 clones, approximately 90% seen once. The sequencing used peripheral blood, collected 28 days after the second AZD1222 dose. Receptors were obtained from an adult who received the AZD1222 COVID-19 vaccine.

The V gene is TRBV30, the J gene TRBJ2-5; no clear D gene. There are 12 residues in the CDR3. Trimming left V 2 bases short and J 7 bases short, with 11 bases between. The germline V gene has CDR1 GTSNPN and CDR2 SVGIG (reference sequence). The CDR3 is CAWSSGQRTQYF. The CDR3 DNA follows: TGTGCCTGGAGTAGTGGCCAGCGGACCCAGTACTTC.

The V call is TRBV19, the J call TRBJ1-1, with D uncertain. CDR1 and CDR2 (germline): LNHDA, SQIVND (reference sequence). The ends were cut back, 5 bases at V and 3 bases at J, with 16 bases in the middle. This CDR3 comprises 15 residues. The CDR3 loop reads CASSPQAGVHTEAFF. The CDR3 DNA sequence: TGTGCCAGTAGTCCTCAAGCGGGAGTGCACACTGAAGCTTTCTTT.

The CDR3 nucleotides read TGTGCCAGCAGCCTCGGACTCGGGCAGTACTTC. Its translation is CASSLGLGQYF. The rearrangement joins TRBV6-2 or TRBV6-3 to TRBJ2-7, with D tentatively TRBD2 (5 bases). This CDR3 has 11 amino acids. CDR1 and CDR2 from the germline V gene are MNHEY and SVGEGT. Trimming took 6 bases from V and 9 from J, leaving 12 bases between them.

The CDR3: CASSATTPGSPLHF. The CDR3 nucleotides are TGTGCCAGCAGTGCAACTACCCCGGGATCACCCCTCCACTTT. This chain uses TRBV2 with TRBJ1-6; D is unresolved. The germline V gene encodes CDR1 SNHLY and CDR2 FYNNEI. Trimming shortened V by 4 bases and J by 10 bases, and 14 bases separated the two germline ends. This CDR3 comprises 14 residues.

The V call is TRBV30, the J call TRBJ2-3; TRBD2 matches 15 bases. V was pared by 8 bases and J by 5 bases, with 11 bases of the junction left unmatched. The germline gives CDR1 GTSNPN, CDR2 SVGIG (reference sequence). The CDR3 consists of 16 residues. The CDR3 loop reads CATSGLAGGPRDTQYF. For the CDR3, the DNA is TGTGCCACATCGGGACTAGCGGGGGGCCCTCGAGATACGCAGTATTTT.

The V gene is TRBV25-1, the J gene TRBJ1-1, with a weak D call TRBD1 (6 bases). Germline CDR1 MGHDK, CDR2 SYGVNS. This CDR3 is 12 amino acids long. Trimming shortened V by 4 bases and J by 5 bases, and 8 bases separated the two germline ends. CDR3 DNA sequence: TGTGCCAGCAGTGCAGGGGCGACTGAAGCTTTCTTT. As protein: CASSAGATEAFF.

V usage is TRBV5-8 and J usage is TRBJ1-1; TRBD1 matches 10 bases. V was pared by 0 bases and J by 4 bases, with 3 bases of the junction left unmatched. Germline V gives CDR1 SGHTS, CDR2 YDEGEE. The CDR3 length is 15 residues. CDR3 bases: TGTGCCAGCAGCTTGGGACAGGGGGCTTCCACTGAAGCTTTCTTT. The encoded protein is CASSLGQGASTEAFF.

DNA for the CDR3: TGCGCCAGCAGCTTGGGGGCTCGACAGGGGGCTACTGGAAACACCATATATTTT. Its protein product is CASSLGARQGATGNTIYF. The V and J genes are TRBV5-1 and TRBJ1-3, with TRBD1 matching over 10 bases. Germline V lookup: CDR1 SGHRS, CDR2 YFSETQ. This CDR3 contains 18 residues. Losses at the gene ends were 0 bases for V and 2 bases for J; bases not matched to a gene: 8.

The V call is TRBV18, the J call TRBJ1-2; D gene ambiguous. Trimming took 5 bases from V and 3 from J, leaving 16 bases between them. CDR1 and CDR2 from the germline V gene are KGHSH and LQKENI. CDR3 length equals 15 residues. The DNA of the CDR3 is TGTGCCAGCTCAGTTATTCTGGGTTGGGACTATGGCTACACCTTC. Translating it yields CASSVILGWDYGYTF.

The chain recombines TRBV5-6 with TRBJ2-5, with D uncertain. The CDR3 is made up of 14 amino acids. CDR1 SGHDT and CDR2 YYEEEE come from the germline V gene. Trimming took off 7 bases at V and 4 bases at J, with 17 bases between the two ends. The CDR3 coding sequence is TGTGCCAGCGGAGAAGGTAGGCAGGCAGAGACCCAGTACTTC. Translating gives CASGEGRQAETQYF.

This chain links TRBV11-2 with TRBJ1-3; TRBD1 is a possible D gene (6 bases). CDR3 length equals 15 residues. Per germline, CDR1 SGHAT and CDR2 FQNNGV. V was pared by 0 bases and J by 7 bases, with 13 bases between. In DNA, the CDR3 is TGTGCCAGCAGCTTAGACCGCAGGGGTTGGAACACCATATATTTT. The encoded protein is CASSLDRRGWNTIYF.

The rearrangement joins TRBV30 to TRBJ1-1; no definite D call. Germline lookup yields CDR1 GTSNPN and CDR2 SVGIG (reference sequence). The CDR3 totals 13 residues. V lost 0 bases, J lost 0 bases, and 5 bases lay in between. The chain's CDR3 is CAWSVRMNTEAFF. In nucleotides, the CDR3 is TGTGCCTGGAGTGTACGGATGAACACTGAAGCTTTCTTT.

This clone appeared once. The chain has TRBV27 and TRBJ1-6; D is ambiguous. CDR3 length: 14 residues. The V end was cut by 5 bases, the J end by 6 bases, with 11 bases between. Per germline, CDR1 MNHEY and CDR2 SMNVEV (reference sequence). The CDR3 sequence: CASSPGTRNSPLHF. The CDR3 DNA follows: TGTGCCAGCAGTCCGGGAACACGTAATTCACCCCTCCACTTT.

CDR3: CASSWDSLKSEAFF. DNA of the CDR3: TGTGCCAGCTCGTGGGACTCCTTGAAGTCTGAAGCTTTCTTT. The chain recombines TRBV18 with TRBJ1-1; TRBD1 might be the D (5 bases). There are 14 residues in the CDR3. V was shortened by 6 bases and J by 6 bases, with 17 bases between the two germline ends. CDR1 is KGHSH, CDR2 LQKENI, per germline. Drawing the rest from reference TRBV18 and TRBJ1-1, the complete variable domain is NAGVMQNPRHLVRRRGQEARLRCSPMKGHSHVYWYRQLPEEGLKFMVYLQKENIIDESGMPKERFSAEFPKEGPSILRIQQVVRGDSAAYFCASSWDSLKSEAFFGQGTRLTVV.

J is TRBJ2-2 and V is TRBV5-4, with D perhaps given as TRBD1 or TRBD2 (6 bases each). CDR1 is SGHNT, CDR2 YYREEE, per germline (reference sequence). V was cut by 4 bases and J by 1 base, with 11 bases left in between. The CDR3 totals 15 residues. In DNA form, the CDR3 reads TGTGCCAGCAGCCCGAGGGGGGTGAACACCGGGGAGCTGTTTTTT. Amino acid sequence: CASSPRGVNTGELFF.

The chain has TRBV6-4 and TRBJ1-2, with D maybe TRBD1 (5 bases). Germline assignment: CDR1 MRHNA and CDR2 SNTAGT. V was trimmed by 6 bases and J by 9 bases, leaving 17 bases between them. The CDR3 has 13 residues. The CDR3 loop reads CASRDGLGGSYTF. CDR3 nucleotide sequence: TGTGCCAGCAGAGACGGACTGGGGGGGAGCTACACCTTC.

The rearrangement uses TRBV7-9 and TRBJ1-3; D remains ambiguous. Trimming took off 1 base at V and 0 bases at J, with 7 bases between the two ends. In germline, CDR1 is SEHNR, CDR2 FQNEAQ (reference sequence). There are 15 residues in the CDR3. The CDR3 sequence is CASSLGGISGNTIYF. The CDR3 region has the DNA TGTGCCAGCAGCTTAGGAGGAATCTCTGGAAACACCATATATTTT.

V usage is TRBV18 and J usage is TRBJ1-5; unclear D gene. The CDR3 consists of 13 residues. V lost 2 bases and J 4 bases, leaving 6 bases between the germline ends. CDR1 is KGHSH and CDR2 is LQKENI in the germline V gene. CDR3 protein: CASSPTGNQPQHF. CDR3 nucleotide sequence: TGTGCCAGCTCACCAACCGGGAATCAGCCCCAGCATTTT.

J is TRBJ1-2 and V is TRBV7-9, with 10 bases lining up with TRBD1. This CDR3 comprises 17 residues. V trimming: 5 bases; J trimming: 0 bases; junction bases outside the gene matches: 9. Germline CDR1 is SEHNR and CDR2 is FQNEAQ (reference sequence). CDR3 region: CASSPYRDRGSNYGYTF. The CDR3 coding sequence is TGTGCCAGCAGCCCGTACCGGGACAGGGGATCTAACTATGGCTACACCTTC.

The V and J genes are TRBV19 and TRBJ1-2; no reliable D call. The V end was cut by 7 bases, the J end by 8 bases, with 8 bases between. The V gene's germline CDR1 is LNHDA and CDR2 SQIVND (reference sequence). This CDR3 spans 10 amino acids. For the CDR3, the DNA is TGTGCCAGTAATCTTGGGGGCTACACCTTC. Its protein product is CASNLGGYTF.

V usage is TRBV4-1 and J usage is TRBJ2-2; D unresolved. V was trimmed by 1 base and J by 7 bases, leaving 13 bases between them. Germline CDR1 and CDR2: MGHRA and YSYEKL. The CDR3 spans 15 residues. The CDR3: CASSQAPFGGGELFF. The CDR3 DNA reads TGCGCCAGCAGCCAAGCCCCTTTCGGTGGCGGGGAGCTGTTTTTT.

V and J are TRBV7-9 and TRBJ1-2; D perhaps matches TRBD1 (6 bases). CDR1 is SEHNR, CDR2 FQNEAQ, per germline (reference sequence). V lost 0 bases and J lost 3, with 14 bases in between. This CDR3 is built from 16 residues. CDR3: CASSLARGGPDYGYTF. In DNA form, the CDR3 reads TGTGCCAGCAGCTTAGCCAGAGGGGGTCCGGACTATGGCTACACCTTC.

V usage is TRBV18 and J usage is TRBJ1-1; 8 bases agree with TRBD1. V lost 8 bases and J lost 1; bases outside the gene matches: 6. Germline V gives CDR1 KGHSH, CDR2 LQKENI. The CDR3 extends over 14 amino acids. CDR3 sequence reads: CASTWTGRNTEAFF. CDR3 nucleotide sequence: TGTGCCAGCACTTGGACAGGGAGGAACACTGAAGCTTTCTTT. Looking up the rest from reference TRBV18 and TRBJ1-1 gives the full variable domain: NAGVMQNPRHLVRRRGQEARLRCSPMKGHSHVYWYRQLPEEGLKFMVYLQKENIIDESGMPKERFSAEFPKEGPSILRIQQVVRGDSAAYFCASTWTGRNTEAFFGQGTRLTVV.